A selection of T cell receptor beta chains follows, all from one sample in a study of OX40 agonist ivuxolimab in advanced cancers. Sequencing was performed with immunoSEQ multiplex PCR; in TCRdb, only in-frame clones are kept and a portion is missing. The sample has around 69,000 clones, 65% to 90% seen once; the top ten hold around 1.6%. The sample in question was CD4+ or CD8+ T cells sorted from blood, obtained in a trial of the OX40 agonist ivuxolimab. Receptors originate from an adult with an advanced solid tumor such as melanoma, head and neck, liver or kidney cancer. Each CDR3 is given with its conserved first and last residue. The order of the fields is D gene, V gene, J gene, clone size, CDR3 protein, CDR3 DNA. A D gene is named only where the DNA matches it firmly. The size field is filled for only some rows; it gives once, few, many or a size class.

d_gene: -; v_gene: TRBV18; j_gene: TRBJ2-7; abundance: -; CDR3aa: CASSPSRSYEQYF; CDR3nt: TGTGCCAGCTCACCAAGCAGGTCCTACGAGCAGTACTTC
d_gene: -; v_gene: TRBV6-1; j_gene: TRBJ2-7; abundance: once; CDR3aa: CASSEGGYEQYF; CDR3nt: TGTGCCAGCAGTGAAGGAGGGTACGAGCAGTACTTC
d_gene: -; v_gene: TRBV7-2; j_gene: TRBJ1-2; abundance: -; CDR3aa: CASSLEGAPRGGYTF; CDR3nt: TGTGCCAGCAGCTTAGAAGGGGCGCCTCGAGGTGGCTACACCTTC
d_gene: TRBD2; v_gene: TRBV28; j_gene: TRBJ2-3; abundance: -; CDR3aa: CASTQTGTSGRGTDTQYF; CDR3nt: TGTGCCAGCACCCAGACCGGGACTAGCGGGAGAGGCACAGATACGCAGTATTTT
d_gene: TRBD2; v_gene: TRBV11-3; j_gene: TRBJ2-3; abundance: -; CDR3aa: CASSLMRGSADTQYF; CDR3nt: TGTGCCAGCAGCTTAATGCGCGGGAGTGCCGATACGCAGTATTTT
d_gene: TRBD2; v_gene: TRBV7-3; j_gene: TRBJ2-1; abundance: -; CDR3aa: CASSLMEGREGGSYNEQFF; CDR3nt: TGTGCCAGCAGCTTAATGGAGGGGCGGGAGGGCGGTTCCTACAATGAGCAGTTCTTC
d_gene: TRBD1; v_gene: TRBV7-9; j_gene: TRBJ2-4; abundance: few; CDR3aa: CASSPPGQGTKNIQYF; CDR3nt: TGTGCCAGCAGCCCCCCGGGACAGGGAACCAAAAACATTCAGTACTTC
d_gene: -; v_gene: TRBV7-2; j_gene: TRBJ2-2; abundance: -; CDR3aa: CASRHGSGSNTGELFF; CDR3nt: TGTGCCAGCAGGCACGGCAGCGGGTCAAACACCGGGGAGCTGTTTTTT
d_gene: TRBD2; v_gene: TRBV10-3; j_gene: TRBJ2-1; abundance: -; CDR3aa: CAISGLAGVNEQFF; CDR3nt: TGTGCCATCTCCGGACTAGCGGGAGTGAATGAGCAGTTCTTC
d_gene: TRBD1; v_gene: TRBV19; j_gene: TRBJ1-2; abundance: -; CDR3aa: CASSTTGSRLGYTF; CDR3nt: TGTGCCAGTAGTACGACAGGGAGCCGTCTGGGCTACACCTTC
d_gene: TRBD2; v_gene: TRBV5-4; j_gene: TRBJ2-1; abundance: -; CDR3aa: CASSLAGGFNEQFF; CDR3nt: TGTGCCAGCAGCTTAGCGGGAGGGTTCAATGAGCAGTTCTTC
d_gene: -; v_gene: TRBV28; j_gene: TRBJ1-2; abundance: -; CDR3aa: CASSLRVSYGYTF; CDR3nt: TGTGCCAGCAGTTTAAGGGTCAGCTATGGCTACACCTTC
d_gene: -; v_gene: TRBV21-1; j_gene: TRBJ1-5; abundance: -; CDR3aa: CASSKVQGHQPQHF; CDR3nt: TGTGCCAGCAGCAAAGTACAGGGGCATCAGCCCCAGCATTTT
d_gene: -; v_gene: TRBV7-9; j_gene: TRBJ2-3; abundance: -; CDR3aa: CASSLDRADTQYF; CDR3nt: TGTGCCAGCAGCTTAGACAGGGCAGATACGCAGTATTTT
d_gene: TRBD1; v_gene: TRBV9; j_gene: TRBJ2-7; abundance: -; CDR3aa: CASSVQGATYEQYF; CDR3nt: TGTGCCAGCAGCGTACAGGGGGCAACCTACGAGCAGTACTTC
d_gene: -; v_gene: TRBV28; j_gene: TRBJ2-7; abundance: -; CDR3aa: CASSFGGGQGAYEQYF; CDR3nt: TGTGCCAGCAGCTTCGGGGGGGGACAGGGTGCCTACGAGCAGTACTTC
d_gene: -; v_gene: TRBV9; j_gene: TRBJ1-1; abundance: -; CDR3aa: CASSVTVDTEAFF; CDR3nt: TGTGCCAGCAGCGTGACGGTGGACACTGAAGCTTTCTTT
d_gene: -; v_gene: TRBV18; j_gene: TRBJ1-5; abundance: -; CDR3aa: CASSPRQGISQPQHF; CDR3nt: TGTGCCAGCTCACCACGGCAGGGTATTAGCCAGCCCCAGCATTTT
d_gene: -; v_gene: TRBV5-6; j_gene: TRBJ2-1; abundance: -; CDR3aa: CASSLFGSYNEQFF; CDR3nt: TGTGCCAGCAGCTTGTTCGGCTCCTACAATGAGCAGTTCTTC
d_gene: -; v_gene: TRBV5-4; j_gene: TRBJ2-2; abundance: -; CDR3aa: CASSLEGDRELFF; CDR3nt: TGTGCCAGCAGCTTGGAGGGGGATAGGGAGCTGTTTTTT
d_gene: TRBD1; v_gene: TRBV9; j_gene: TRBJ2-1; abundance: -; CDR3aa: CASSVTGDLYNEQFF; CDR3nt: TGTGCCAGCAGCGTTACAGGGGACCTCTACAATGAGCAGTTCTTC
d_gene: -; v_gene: TRBV5-5; j_gene: TRBJ1-5; abundance: -; CDR3aa: CASSLPGTVNQPQHF; CDR3nt: TGTGCCAGCAGCTTGCCCGGGACGGTGAATCAGCCCCAGCATTTT
d_gene: -; v_gene: TRBV9; j_gene: TRBJ2-1; abundance: -; CDR3aa: CASSVEVSYNEQFF; CDR3nt: TGTGCCAGCAGCGTTGAGGTATCCTACAATGAGCAGTTCTTC
d_gene: -; v_gene: TRBV28; j_gene: TRBJ1-1; abundance: -; CDR3aa: CMVGVPPRGTEAFF; CDR3nt: TGTATGGTGGGAGTCCCTCCGAGGGGCACTGAAGCTTTCTTT
d_gene: -; v_gene: TRBV28; j_gene: TRBJ1-4; abundance: -; CDR3aa: CASSLEPQARDEKLFF; CDR3nt: TGTGCCAGCAGTTTAGAGCCCCAGGCTAGGGATGAAAAACTGTTTTTT
d_gene: -; v_gene: TRBV14; j_gene: TRBJ1-2; abundance: -; CDR3aa: CASSQGSGYYGYTF; CDR3nt: TGTGCCAGCAGCCAAGGATCCGGGTACTATGGCTACACCTTC
d_gene: -; v_gene: TRBV6-5; j_gene: TRBJ2-1; abundance: -; CDR3aa: CASMRPNIAEEQFF; CDR3nt: TGTGCCAGCATGAGGCCAAACATAGCGGAAGAGCAGTTCTTC
d_gene: -; v_gene: TRBV19; j_gene: TRBJ1-5; abundance: -; CDR3aa: CASNPYSNQPQHF; CDR3nt: TGTGCCAGTAATCCGTATAGCAATCAGCCCCAGCATTTT
d_gene: -; v_gene: TRBV19; j_gene: TRBJ2-5; abundance: -; CDR3aa: CAGREGTETQYF; CDR3nt: TGTGCCGGACGGGAAGGGACAGAGACCCAGTACTTC
d_gene: -; v_gene: TRBV10-3; j_gene: TRBJ1-1; abundance: -; CDR3aa: CAISESGLGMNTEAFF; CDR3nt: TGTGCCATCAGTGAGTCAGGCCTCGGCATGAACACTGAAGCTTTCTTT
d_gene: TRBD1; v_gene: TRBV19; j_gene: TRBJ2-3; abundance: once; CDR3aa: CASSLTGGADTQYF; CDR3nt: TGTGCCAGTAGTTTGACAGGGGGGGCAGATACGCAGTATTTT
d_gene: TRBD2; v_gene: TRBV7-2; j_gene: TRBJ2-7; abundance: -; CDR3aa: CASSPNGLAGEQYF; CDR3nt: TGTGCCAGCAGCCCAAACGGACTAGCGGGTGAGCAGTACTTC
d_gene: -; v_gene: TRBV5-1; j_gene: TRBJ1-5; abundance: -; CDR3aa: CASSFGTSDDRPQHF; CDR3nt: TGCGCCAGCAGCTTCGGGACCTCAGACGATCGGCCCCAGCATTTT
d_gene: -; v_gene: TRBV4-3; j_gene: TRBJ1-1; abundance: -; CDR3aa: CASSQEVTNTEAFF; CDR3nt: TGCGCCAGCAGCCAAGAAGTGACTAACACTGAAGCTTTCTTT
d_gene: -; v_gene: TRBV28; j_gene: TRBJ1-2; abundance: -; CDR3aa: CASTSANYGYTF; CDR3nt: TGTGCCAGCACCTCGGCTAACTATGGCTACACCTTC
d_gene: TRBD1; v_gene: TRBV7-9; j_gene: TRBJ1-5; abundance: -; CDR3aa: CASSRDRGLTQHF; CDR3nt: TGTGCCAGCAGCCGGGACAGGGGTTTGACCCAGCATTTT
d_gene: -; v_gene: TRBV6-6; j_gene: TRBJ1-4; abundance: -; CDR3aa: CASSSPAGATNEKLFF; CDR3nt: TGTGCCAGCAGTTCCCCAGCGGGGGCAACTAATGAAAAACTGTTTTTT
d_gene: TRBD2; v_gene: TRBV7-9; j_gene: TRBJ2-7; abundance: -; CDR3aa: CASSPRTSDEQYF; CDR3nt: TGTGCCAGCAGCCCCCGGACTAGCGACGAGCAGTACTTC
d_gene: -; v_gene: TRBV7-2; j_gene: TRBJ1-2; abundance: -; CDR3aa: CASSFEGYGYTF; CDR3nt: TGTGCCAGCAGCTTCGAGGGATATGGCTACACCTTC
d_gene: TRBD2; v_gene: TRBV18; j_gene: TRBJ2-7; abundance: medium-sized; CDR3aa: CASSRGSLTYEQYF; CDR3nt: TGTGCCAGCTCACGCGGGAGTCTGACCTACGAGCAGTACTTC
d_gene: TRBD1; v_gene: TRBV5-1; j_gene: TRBJ2-3; abundance: -; CDR3aa: CASSLGQGADTQYF; CDR3nt: TGCGCCAGCAGCCTCGGACAGGGAGCAGATACGCAGTATTTT
d_gene: TRBD1; v_gene: TRBV11-2; j_gene: TRBJ2-7; abundance: few; CDR3aa: CASSMDRVSYEQYF; CDR3nt: TGTGCCAGCAGCATGGACAGGGTATCCTACGAGCAGTACTTC
d_gene: TRBD1; v_gene: TRBV29-1; j_gene: TRBJ2-3; abundance: -; CDR3aa: CSVTGGAGHTDTQYF; CDR3nt: TGCAGCGTTACAGGGGGCGCAGGTCACACAGATACGCAGTATTTT
d_gene: TRBD1; v_gene: TRBV25-1; j_gene: TRBJ1-1; abundance: -; CDR3aa: CASSDFDRGDTEAFF; CDR3nt: TGTGCCAGCAGTGATTTCGACAGGGGGGACACTGAAGCTTTCTTT
d_gene: TRBD2; v_gene: TRBV19; j_gene: TRBJ2-7; abundance: -; CDR3aa: CASSALAPTYEQYF; CDR3nt: TGTGCCAGTAGTGCACTAGCGCCAACCTACGAGCAGTACTTC
d_gene: -; v_gene: TRBV7-2; j_gene: TRBJ2-3; abundance: -; CDR3aa: CASSYLLGYTQYF; CDR3nt: TGTGCCAGCAGCTACCTACTAGGCTATACGCAGTATTTT
d_gene: TRBD1; v_gene: TRBV7-9; j_gene: TRBJ1-2; abundance: -; CDR3aa: CASSRDSYGYTF; CDR3nt: TGTGCCAGCAGCCGGGACAGCTATGGCTACACCTTC
d_gene: -; v_gene: TRBV19; j_gene: TRBJ2-3; abundance: once; CDR3aa: CASSIAGGRTDTQYF; CDR3nt: TGTGCCAGTAGTATAGCGGGCGGGCGCACAGATACGCAGTATTTT
d_gene: TRBD1; v_gene: TRBV10-1; j_gene: TRBJ2-2; abundance: -; CDR3aa: CASIPFFDRGANTGELFF; CDR3nt: TGCGCCAGCATCCCCTTTTTTGACAGGGGAGCGAACACCGGGGAGCTGTTTTTT
d_gene: -; v_gene: TRBV19; j_gene: TRBJ2-7; abundance: once; CDR3aa: CASSISGDYEQYF; CDR3nt: TGTGCCAGTAGTATTTCAGGGGATTACGAGCAGTACTTC
d_gene: -; v_gene: TRBV7-3; j_gene: TRBJ2-1; abundance: -; CDR3aa: CASSFSSYNEQFF; CDR3nt: TGTGCCAGCAGCTTCAGCTCCTACAATGAGCAGTTCTTC
d_gene: -; v_gene: TRBV5-5; j_gene: TRBJ1-5; abundance: -; CDR3aa: CASSPGQPYSNQPQHF; CDR3nt: TGTGCCAGCAGCCCGGGGCAGCCTTATAGCAATCAGCCCCAGCATTTT
d_gene: -; v_gene: TRBV27; j_gene: TRBJ1-2; abundance: -; CDR3aa: CASGRPLGYGYTF; CDR3nt: TGTGCCAGCGGCCGTCCATTGGGCTATGGCTACACCTTC
d_gene: TRBD2; v_gene: TRBV2; j_gene: TRBJ2-2; abundance: -; CDR3aa: CASRLAGSGAELFF; CDR3nt: TGTGCCAGCCGACTAGCCGGTTCCGGGGCGGAGCTGTTTTTT
d_gene: -; v_gene: TRBV7-2; j_gene: TRBJ2-5; abundance: -; CDR3aa: CASSRQTQETQYF; CDR3nt: TGTGCCAGCAGCCGACAGACCCAAGAGACCCAGTACTTC